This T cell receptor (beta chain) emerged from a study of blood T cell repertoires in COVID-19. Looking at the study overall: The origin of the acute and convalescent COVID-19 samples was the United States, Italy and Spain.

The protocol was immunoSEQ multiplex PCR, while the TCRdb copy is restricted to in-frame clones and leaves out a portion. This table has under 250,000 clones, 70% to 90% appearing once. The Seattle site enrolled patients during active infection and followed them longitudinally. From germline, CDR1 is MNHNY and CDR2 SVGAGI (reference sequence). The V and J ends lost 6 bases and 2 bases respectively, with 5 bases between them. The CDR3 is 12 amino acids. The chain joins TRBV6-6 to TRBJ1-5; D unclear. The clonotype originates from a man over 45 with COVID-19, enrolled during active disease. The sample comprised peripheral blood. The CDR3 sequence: CASSSRNQPQHF. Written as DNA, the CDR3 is TGTGCCAGCAGCTCCCGCAATCAGCCCCAGCATTTT.